The T cell receptor (beta chain) under discussion was sequenced for a study of blood T cell repertoires in COVID-19. Study-level background: Material from acute and convalescent COVID-19 was sourced from the United States, Italy and Spain.

CDR1 SGHKS and CDR2 YYEKEE come from the germline V gene (reference sequence). This CDR3 contains 14 residues. V was clipped by 0 bases and J by 1 base, with 5 bases between them. Original processing methods: The assay estimated nucleated cells by amplifying reference gene primers. Using immunoSEQ multiplex PCR, the repertoire was profiled, and TCRdb retains in-frame clones only, with some absent. For V, J and clone size, that table is used; D and trimming come from the DNA. The sample records about 85,000 clones, around 91% being singletons. V and J are TRBV5-5 and TRBJ1-3; no clear D gene. This clonotype originated in a woman aged 80 or over with active or convalescent COVID-19. The specimen was peripheral blood. The CDR3 loop reads CASSLAGSGNTIYF. For the CDR3, the DNA is TGTGCCAGCAGCTTGGCGGGGTCTGGAAACACCATATATTTT.